This entry lists 25 T cell receptor beta chains sequenced from one sample in a study of OX40 agonist ivuxolimab in advanced cancers. TCRdb keeps only in-frame clones here, not all; method: immunoSEQ multiplex PCR. This sample carries under 80,000 clones, roughly 90% of them seen once, and the ten largest clones take around 2.2%. The source material was CD4+ or CD8+ T cells sorted from blood, sampled in a trial of the OX40 agonist ivuxolimab. The origin of the receptors is an adult with an advanced solid tumor such as melanoma, head and neck, liver or kidney cancer.

This chain joins TRBV7-8 and TRBJ1-5, with TRBD1 matching 7 bases. The germline V gene has CDR1 SGHVS and CDR2 FQNEAQ. J lost 0 bases, V lost 3 bases, and 11 bases had no gene match. The CDR3 has 18 amino acids. Here the CDR3 reads CASSFSRGTVYSNQPQHF. The CDR3 region has the DNA TGTGCCAGCAGCTTTAGCCGAGGGACAGTTTATAGCAATCAGCCCCAGCATTTT.

This clone is a singleton in its sample. The chain combines TRBV7-9 with TRBJ2-1, with a weak D call TRBD2 (5 bases). The CDR3 contains 15 residues. V was cut by 2 bases and J by 6 bases, with 14 bases left in between. Germline CDR1 reads SEHNR; CDR2 reads FQNEAQ (reference sequence). The CDR3: CASSLTSLPVNEQFF. The DNA of the CDR3 is TGTGCCAGCAGCTTAACTAGTTTGCCCGTCAATGAGCAGTTCTTC.

In DNA form, the CDR3 reads TGTGCCAGCAGCTTAAAACAGGGGGTCAACATGAACACTGAAGCTTTCTTT. This gives the protein CASSLKQGVNMNTEAFF. The chain combines TRBV7-8 with TRBJ1-1; 8 bases align to TRBD1. V lost 2 bases and J lost 0; bases outside the gene matches: 8. CDR1 and CDR2 (germline): SGHVS, FQNEAQ. The CDR3 length is 17 residues.

Only a few counts were recorded for this clone. V gene TRBV10-3 combines with J gene TRBJ1-1, with D tentatively TRBD1 (5 bases). The V end lost 4 bases, the J end lost 6 bases, and 15 bases lay between the germline ends. The CDR3 consists of 14 residues. Germline lookup yields CDR1 ENHRY and CDR2 SYGVKD. For the CDR3, the DNA is TGTGCCATCAGTGGTCAACAGGACTTCTCTGAAGCTTTCTTT. It specifies CAISGQQDFSEAFF.

The chain is built from TRBV11-3 and TRBJ2-7; 8 positions agree with TRBD1. Looked up from germline, CDR1 is SGHNT and CDR2 is YENEEA. Trimming cost V 5 bases and J 3 bases; bases outside gene matches: 21. CDR3 length: 19 residues. The DNA for the CDR3 is TGTGCCAGCAGCCCCCTCCGACAGGGGCCTTCCGCGGGCTTCTACGAGCAGTACTTC. This codes for CASSPLRQGPSAGFYEQYF.

On this clone itself: At the DNA level, this CDR3 is encoded by other sequences in the same sample as well. V is TRBV29-1 and J is TRBJ2-1, with D unclear. CDR1 and CDR2 from the germline V gene are SQVTM and ANQGSEA. The V gene lost 4 bases and the J gene lost 3 bases, with 4 bases spanning the gap. This CDR3 is 11 amino acids long. DNA of the CDR3: TGCAGCGTTGGGCTCTACAATGAGCAGTTCTTC. Translated: CSVGLYNEQFF.

A note on this clone: Germline and junction disagree at one end, which may indicate a read error. This sequence joins TRBV10-3 and TRBJ2-7, with D perhaps given as TRBD1 or TRBD2 (5 bases each). CDR3 length: 14 amino acids. Germline V lookup: CDR1 ENHRY, CDR2 SYGVKD. DNA of the CDR3: TGTGCCATCAGTGAGTCGGGACGGATATACGGGCAGTACTTC. This translates into CAISESGRIYGQYF.

The chain joins TRBV5-4 to TRBJ2-5, with D possibly being TRBD1 or TRBD2 (6 bases each). This CDR3 has 13 amino acids. Deletions cut 7 bases from V and 5 bases from J, with 15 bases between. CDR1 is SGHNT, CDR2 YYREEE, per germline (reference sequence). CDR3 sequence reads: CASGWGALETQYF. CDR3 sequence (DNA): TGTGCCAGCGGTTGGGGGGCTCTGGAGACCCAGTACTTC. The variable domain in full, completed from reference TRBV5-4 and TRBJ2-5, reads ETGVTQSPTHLIKTRGQQVTLRCSSQSGHNTVSWYQQALGQGPQFIFQYYREEENGRGNFPPRFSGLQFPNYSSELNVNALELDDSALYLCASGWGALETQYFGPGTRLLVL.

The genes are TRBV27 and TRBJ2-1; D perhaps matches TRBD1 (5 bases). CDR3 length equals 15 residues. Trimming pared 2 bases from V and 0 bases from J, leaving 8 bases between. Germline-derived CDR1 and CDR2 are MNHEY and SMNVEV (reference sequence). CDR3 nucleotide sequence: TGTGCCAGCAGTTTAGCCAGGGACTCCTACAATGAGCAGTTCTTC. Its protein is CASSLARDSYNEQFF.

This clone appeared a single time. The chain couples TRBV5-1 to TRBJ2-5, with D perhaps TRBD1 (5 bases). V lost 1 base and J 5 bases, leaving 12 bases between the germline ends. The CDR3 runs 14 residues. Germline V gene data show CDR1 as SGHRS and CDR2 as YFSETQ. Written as DNA, the CDR3 is TGCGCCAGCAGCTTGCAGGGATTGGGGGAGACCCAGTACTTC. Translating gives CASSLQGLGETQYF.

This rearrangement joins TRBV6-1 to TRBJ2-2; TRBD2 matches at 7 bases. V lost 7 bases, J lost 1 base, and 6 bases stayed unmatched. From germline, CDR1 is MNHNS and CDR2 SASEGT. This CDR3 has 15 residues. The CDR3 DNA follows: TGTGCCAGCACTTGGGGAGGGTTGAACACCGGGGAGCTGTTTTTT. Translation: CASTWGGLNTGELFF.

This sequence joins TRBV28 and TRBJ1-1; possible D gene TRBD1, 5 bases. Germline V CDR1 and CDR2: MDHEN, SYDVKM. V lost 6 bases and J 6 bases, leaving 14 bases between the germline ends. This CDR3 has 13 amino acids. In DNA, the CDR3 is TGTGCCAGCAGCCTCGGGGGTATTCCTGAAGCTTTCTTT. Its protein product is CASSLGGIPEAFF.

The chain joins TRBV5-4 to TRBJ2-1; D possibly corresponds to TRBD1 (6 bases). Germline V gives CDR1 SGHNT, CDR2 YYREEE (reference sequence). Trimming took off 5 bases at V and 3 bases at J, with 18 bases between the two ends. The CDR3 loop spans 16 amino acids. The CDR3 region is CASRIGQIQLYNEQFF. For the CDR3, the DNA is TGTGCCAGCAGGATTGGACAGATTCAACTCTACAATGAGCAGTTCTTC.

V and J are TRBV11-3 and TRBJ2-5, with no clear D. The V end was cut by 1 base, the J end by 2 bases, with 11 bases between. The CDR3 loop spans 15 amino acids. CDR1 and CDR2 (germline): SGHNT, YENEEA. The CDR3 bases are TGTGCCAGCAGCTTAGTTTTCGGCAGACAAGAGACCCAGTACTTC. Translating gives CASSLVFGRQETQYF.

The genes are TRBV28 and TRBJ1-1; TRBD1 aligns across 7 bases. Per germline, CDR1 MDHEN and CDR2 SYDVKM. This CDR3 has 14 amino acids. V gave up 6 bases and J gave up 5 bases; unmatched junction bases: 9. The DNA for the CDR3 is TGTGCCAGCAGCGGAGGGGGCGGCTTAACTGAAGCTTTCTTT. It encodes CASSGGGGLTEAFF.

The chain combines TRBV5-1 with TRBJ1-4, with D possibly being TRBD1 (5 bases). Between the trimmed V and J ends, which lost 0 bases and 5 bases, there was a span of 11 bases. The CDR3 runs to 15 residues. Germline assignment: CDR1 SGHRS and CDR2 YFSETQ. Here the CDR3 reads CASSLARDRNEKLFF. In DNA form, the CDR3 reads TGCGCCAGCAGCTTGGCCAGAGACAGAAATGAAAAACTGTTTTTT.

This clone appeared a few times. V gene TRBV7-2 combines with J gene TRBJ1-1; unclear D gene. Germline assignment: CDR1 SGHTA and CDR2 FQGNSA. The CDR3 runs to 15 residues. Between the trimmed V and J ends, which lost 0 bases and 0 bases, there was a span of 8 bases. CDR3 protein: CASSLAHQMNTEAFF. In DNA form, the CDR3 reads TGTGCCAGCAGCTTAGCGCACCAGATGAACACTGAAGCTTTCTTT.

Only one count was recorded for this clone. The CDR3 coding sequence is TGTGCCAGCAGTTTACCCTTGGGAACTTGGACAGCGACAAACACTGAAGCTTTCTTT. It is translated as CASSLPLGTWTATNTEAFF. The chain couples TRBV27 to TRBJ1-1; D is possibly TRBD1 (6 bases). CDR1 and CDR2 from the germline V gene are MNHEY and SMNVEV (reference sequence). The V and J ends lost 2 bases and 2 bases respectively, with 24 bases between them. This CDR3 contains 19 residues.

The chain employs TRBV28 and TRBJ1-1; TRBD1 might be the D (6 bases). This CDR3 has 14 residues. The V gene lost 5 bases and the J gene lost 4 bases, with 14 bases spanning the gap. From germline, CDR1 is MDHEN and CDR2 SYDVKM. CDR3 region: CASSLPLGGTEAFF. CDR3 in DNA: TGTGCCAGCAGTCTCCCGCTAGGGGGCACTGAAGCTTTCTTT.

V and J are TRBV5-1 and TRBJ2-3, with D possibly being TRBD1 (6 bases). The CDR3 is 16 residues long. From germline, CDR1 is SGHRS and CDR2 YFSETQ. Trimming shortened V by 2 bases and J by 6 bases, and 19 bases separated the two germline ends. The CDR3 reads CASSFGTLDSADTQYF. CDR3 DNA sequence: TGCGCCAGCAGCTTTGGAACATTGGACAGCGCGGATACGCAGTATTTT.

V and J are TRBV11-3 and TRBJ2-3, with 7 bases lining up with TRBD2. V was clipped by 5 bases and J by 2 bases; unmatched bases: 13. The CDR3 extends over 17 amino acids. In germline, CDR1 is SGHNT, CDR2 YENEEA. The CDR3 nucleotides are TGTGCCAGCAGCGGTGACGGGGCTAGCGGTTTCACAGATACGCAGTATTTT. Amino acids: CASSGDGASGFTDTQYF.

This chain connects TRBV28 to TRBJ2-1; unclear D gene. Looked up from germline, CDR1 is MDHEN and CDR2 is SYDVKM. The CDR3 length is 12 residues. V lost 5 bases and J lost 10, with 12 bases in between. CDR3 sequence reads: CASSALEREQFF. The CDR3 region has the DNA TGTGCCAGCAGTGCCCTAGAGAGAGAGCAGTTCTTC. The whole variable domain, remainder taken from reference TRBV28 and TRBJ2-1, is DVKVTQSSRYLVKRTGEKVFLECVQDMDHENMFWYRQDPGLGLRLIYFSYDVKMKEKGDIPEGYSVSREKKERFSLILESASTNQTSMYLCASSALEREQFFGPGTRLTVL.

This clone showed up just once. The chain employs TRBV27 and TRBJ1-2, with D perhaps TRBD1 (5 bases). CDR3 length equals 18 residues. Trimming removed 9 bases at V and 0 bases at J, with 26 bases between. Per the germline V gene, CDR1 is MNHEY and CDR2 is SMNVEV (reference sequence). The CDR3 sequence: CASRLYGGSSQTNYGYTF. CDR3 coding DNA: TGTGCCAGTAGGTTATACGGGGGGTCAAGTCAAACTAACTATGGCTACACCTTC.

This chain joins TRBV19 and TRBJ1-1; D is undetermined. The CDR3 is 14 residues long. V lost 1 base and J 0 bases, leaving 6 bases between the germline ends. CDR1 and CDR2 from the germline V gene are LNHDA and SQIVND (reference sequence). CDR3 DNA sequence: TGTGCCAGTAGTATAGCCAGATTGAACACTGAAGCTTTCTTT. Its translation: CASSIARLNTEAFF.

This chain joins TRBV25-1 and TRBJ1-1, with D maybe TRBD1 (5 bases). The CDR3 has 13 residues. Looked up from germline, CDR1 is MGHDK and CDR2 is SYGVNS. V was trimmed by 7 bases and J by 3 bases, leaving 12 bases between them. CDR3 amino acids: CASTSWGDTEAFF. The CDR3 nucleotides read TGTGCCAGCACCTCGTGGGGCGACACTGAAGCTTTCTTT.